This TCR beta chain was recorded in a study of post-analysis software for immune sequencing data. The overall study: The patients showed relapsing-remitting, secondary progressive and progressive-relapsing multiple sclerosis courses. Broader study findings: Five TRBV segments were more frequent in patients than controls; TRBV5-6, TRBV5-1 and TRBV20-1 belonged to this group. Compared against controls, patients with multiple sclerosis displayed significantly lower normalized Chao1 diversity. Batch-mates among the samples co-clustered strongly by F measure.

This CDR3 spans 15 amino acids. J gave up 8 bases and V 5 bases, and 9 bases lay outside the gene matches. Germline CDR1 is SGHAT and CDR2 is FQNNGV. A remark on this clonotype: Its target is unknown.

Unique molecular identifiers were present in the TCR beta cDNA libraries. Input amounts of 1 to 10 million T cells were used. These gave 500,000 or so cDNA molecules, so each molecule approximated one T cell. TCRdb ran MiXCR on the PCR reads and lists one entry per CDR3 protein. Of about 760,000 distinct CDR3 sequences listed, 25% to 30% are singletons. The material sequenced was blood. The TCR originated in a girl between 10 and 17 years old with multiple sclerosis. V usage is TRBV11-2 and J usage is TRBJ2-1; 10 nucleotides line up with TRBD2. The CDR3 region has the DNA TGTGCCAGCAGCCCCACTAGCGGGACTATGGATGAGCAGTTCTTC. Translating it yields CASSPTSGTMDEQFF.